Following are 18 T cell receptor beta chains from one sample sequenced in a study of CD8 T cells in Susac syndrome. It was with random hexamers that about 0.45 to 1 ug RNA was reverse transcribed. TCRdb used MiXCR to reprocess the immunoSEQ multiplex PCR reads, holding one entry per CDR3 protein. The table records a few hundred thousand distinct CDR3 sequences, about 88% of them present only once. Sequenced: CD8+ T cells from PBMCs. These receptors all come from a human donor with multiple sclerosis.

Only a few counts were recorded for this clonotype. The chain employs TRBV30 and TRBJ2-7; 7 bases align to TRBD1. CDR3 length: 14 residues. With 6 bases clipped from V and 2 bases from J, the junction kept 10 bases outside the gene matches. CDR1 and CDR2 from the germline V gene are GTSNPN and SVGIG (reference sequence). The CDR3 spells CACQGDRVPYEQYF. DNA of the CDR3: TGTGCCTGCCAGGGCGACAGGGTTCCCTACGAGCAGTACTTC.

V and J are TRBV27 and TRBJ2-1; the match to TRBD2 covers 10 bases. Unmatched junction bases numbered 10, after V lost 7 bases and J lost 7 bases. Germline V gives CDR1 MNHEY, CDR2 SMNVEV (reference sequence). The CDR3 length is 15 residues. For the CDR3, the DNA is TGTGCCAGCAAAGCGGGGGGGGGCGGTTCGAATGAGCAGTTCTTC. This translates into CASKAGGGGSNEQFF.

This clonotype was detected only a few times. The rearrangement links TRBV7-3 to TRBJ1-1; D may be TRBD1 (5 bases). V was clipped by 5 bases and J by 6 bases, with 19 bases between them. There are 15 residues in the CDR3. The V gene's germline CDR1 is SGHTA and CDR2 FQGTGA. CDR3 protein: CASSGTGTGGAEAFF. In nucleotides, the CDR3 is TGTGCCAGCAGCGGTACCGGGACGGGAGGCGCTGAAGCTTTCTTT.

The chain employs TRBV4-1 and TRBJ1-1; 8 bases line up with TRBD1. The CDR3 has 15 residues. V shed 2 bases and J 5 bases; nucleotides not matched to a gene: 7. Germline CDR1 is MGHRA and CDR2 is YSYEKL. The CDR3 sequence: CASSQKTQGGTEAFF. The CDR3 nucleotides are TGCGCCAGCAGCCAAAAAACACAGGGGGGGACTGAAGCTTTCTTT.

CDR3: CASSDRQEGDSGANVLTF. The DNA of the CDR3 is TGTGCCAGCAGTGACAGACAGGAGGGGGACTCTGGGGCCAACGTCCTGACTTTC. J is TRBJ2-6 and V is TRBV2; D is perhaps TRBD1 or TRBD2 (6 bases each). The CDR3 totals 18 residues. V was shortened by 3 bases and J by 0 bases, with 15 bases between the two germline ends. Germline CDR1 is SNHLY and CDR2 is FYNNEI.

This chain links TRBV30 with TRBJ2-7; D unresolved. The germline gives CDR1 GTSNPN, CDR2 SVGIG (reference sequence). Trimming left V 4 bases short and J 1 base short, with 8 bases between. The CDR3 loop spans 12 amino acids. CDR3 nucleotide sequence: TGTGCCTGGATGTTCGGGTCCTACGAGCAGTACTTC. This translates into CAWMFGSYEQYF.

The chain combines TRBV7-8 with TRBJ2-5; TRBD2 aligns across 10 bases. The CDR3 has 16 residues. Germline trimming cut 5 bases from V and 6 bases from J; bases unmatched to any gene: 12. Germline CDR1 and CDR2: SGHVS and FQNEAQ. The CDR3 DNA sequence: TGTGCCAGCAGCCCGAAAGCGGGAGGGCCTCAAAAGACCCAGTACTTC. Its protein product is CASSPKAGGPQKTQYF.

The chain is built from TRBV9 and TRBJ1-1; 7 bases match TRBD1. Germline V lookup: CDR1 SGDLS, CDR2 YYNGEE. The V gene end was trimmed by 2 bases and the J gene end by 2 bases; junction bases not matched to a gene: 3. The length of the CDR3 is 14 residues. For the CDR3, the DNA is TGTGCCAGCAGCGTTGGGACAGTAAACACTGAAGCTTTCTTT. Translated: CASSVGTVNTEAFF.

The J gene is TRBJ2-4, the V gene TRBV27; TRBD1 or TRBD2 may be the D gene (6 bases each). V was trimmed by 5 bases and J by 9 bases, leaving 8 bases between them. CDR1 is MNHEY, CDR2 SMNVEV, per germline (reference sequence). CDR3 length: 11 residues. The CDR3 sequence is CASSKGGIQYF. The CDR3, as DNA: TGTGCCAGCAGTAAGGGGGGCATTCAGTACTTC.

This chain uses TRBV29-1 with TRBJ2-7; D is unclear. From germline, CDR1 is SQVTM and CDR2 ANQGSEA. This CDR3 spans 11 amino acids. V dropped 1 base and J dropped 9 bases, with 10 bases sitting between them. The CDR3 loop is CSVEVRRGQYF. The CDR3 DNA sequence: TGCAGCGTTGAAGTTAGGCGTGGGCAGTACTTC.

CDR3 in DNA: TGTGCCAGCAGCGTATCTTCGGGTGCTAATGAAAAACTGTTTTTT. Residues: CASSVSSGANEKLFF. The chain uses TRBV9 and TRBJ1-4, with D hard to call. The CDR3 length is 15 residues. V was shortened by 1 base and J by 3 bases, with 10 bases between the two germline ends. The V gene's germline CDR1 is SGDLS and CDR2 YYNGEE.

The chain employs TRBV7-9 and TRBJ1-1; 8 nucleotides line up with TRBD1. The germline V gene has CDR1 SEHNR and CDR2 FQNEAQ (reference sequence). The CDR3 contains 12 residues. Trimming at V came to 6 bases and at J to 4 bases, leaving 1 base not matched to a gene. The CDR3 bases are TGTGCCAGCAGGGACAGGGCCACTGAAGCTTTCTTT. This codes for CASRDRATEAFF.

The chain carries TRBV20-1 and TRBJ1-1, with a tentative D call TRBD1 (5 bases). This CDR3 is 16 amino acids long. V gave up 0 bases and J gave up 1 base, with 15 bases separating them. CDR1 DFQATT and CDR2 SNEGSKA come from the germline V gene (reference sequence). CDR3 sequence (DNA): TGCAGTGCTAGAGATCCAGAAGGGGCAAGGAACACTGAAGCTTTCTTT. This translates into CSARDPEGARNTEAFF.

The chain combines TRBV6-1 with TRBJ1-3, with TRBD1 as a possible D gene (6 bases). In germline, CDR1 is MNHNS, CDR2 SASEGT. Trimming left V 6 bases short and J 3 bases short, with 24 bases between. The CDR3 has 18 amino acids. The CDR3 nucleotides are TGTGCCAGCAGCCCTACCTCAGGGGCCGTGGGATTTGGAAACACCATATATTTT. It translates to CASSPTSGAVGFGNTIYF.

The chain has TRBV27 and TRBJ2-3, with TRBD1 matching 10 bases. This CDR3 has 16 amino acids. V lost 3 bases to trimming and J lost 6 bases; unmatched junction nucleotides: 9. Germline V gives CDR1 MNHEY, CDR2 SMNVEV (reference sequence). This CDR3 is CASSLRTGGVRDTQYF. For the CDR3, the DNA is TGTGCCAGCAGTTTGAGGACAGGGGGTGTCCGGGATACGCAGTATTTT.

The gene calls are TRBV19 and TRBJ2-1; maybe TRBD2 (5 bases). Germline lookup yields CDR1 LNHDA and CDR2 SQIVND (reference sequence). The CDR3 extends over 13 amino acids. V shed 2 bases and J shed 5 bases, with 7 bases lying between them. The CDR3 DNA reads TGTGCCAGTAGTATATCCGGGAACAATGAGCAGTTCTTC. Residues: CASSISGNNEQFF. The variable domain in full, with the rest retrieved from reference TRBV19 and TRBJ2-1, is DGGITQSPKYLFRKEGQNVTLSCEQNLNHDAMYWYRQDPGQGLRLIYYSQIVNDFQKGDIAEGYSVSREKKESFPLTVTSAQKNPTAFYLCASSISGNNEQFFGPGTRLTVL.

In its sample, this clonotype was seen once. The chain couples TRBV4-1 to TRBJ1-1; D is unclear. CDR3 length: 12 amino acids. Germline V gene lookup returns CDR1 MGHRA and CDR2 YSYEKL. V shed 6 bases and J shed 1 base, with 6 bases lying between them. CDR3 in DNA: TGCGCCAGCAGACGGGCGAACACTGAAGCTTTCTTT. Its protein is CASRRANTEAFF.

V is TRBV27 and J is TRBJ2-7, with D unclear. The CDR3 totals 13 residues. CDR1 is MNHEY and CDR2 is SMNVEV in the germline V gene (reference sequence). The V end was cut by 5 bases, the J end by 6 bases, with 14 bases between. The CDR3, as DNA: TGTGCCAGCAGTCCACTCCACAGCCCCGAGCAGTACTTC. This translates into CASSPLHSPEQYF.